This TCR beta chain was found in a study of OX40 agonist ivuxolimab in advanced cancers. Some background on the complete study: Ivuxolimab was an agonistic, fully human IgG2 monoclonal antibody directed against OX40 (CD134), a costimulatory receptor. The paper describes the monotherapy dose-escalation part (N ≈ 51 patients) of the phase I trial of ivuxolimab. Of the approximately 54 patients in dose escalation, 19 had hepatocellular carcinoma, some 15 had melanoma, 9 had renal cell carcinoma and 9 had head and neck cancer. A male proportion of around 80% and a mean age of about 60 years, ranging from 23 to 79, were recorded for the dose-escalation cohort. Patients were allowed to have had prior anti-PD-1, anti-PD-L1 or anti-CTLA-4 therapy, and approximately 39% of the dose-escalation patients had been treated with checkpoint inhibitors. The purpose of peripheral TCRbeta sequencing was to test whether ivuxolimab changed TCR sequence diversity and led to clonal T-cell expansion. Partial responses occurred in three dose-escalation patients, of whom one had hepatocellular carcinoma and two had cutaneous melanoma. Intravenous ivuxolimab was administered to patients every 2 weeks at six dose levels: 0.01, 0.1, 0.3, 1.5, 3 and 10 mg/kg. Overall results and qualifications from the work: After ivuxolimab, CD8+ T cells had more expanded clones than CD4+ T cells on average. At doses from 0.1 to 3.0 mg/kg, clonal expansion was seen in both CD4+ and CD8+ blood T cells between baseline and week 6. Which antigens the clonally expanded peripheral T cells were specific for was not determined. In partial responders in the 0.1-3.0 mg/kg groups, normalized peripheral clonal expansion was found to be among the lowest, especially among CD8+ T cells. Low levels of normalized T-cell clonal expansion were also shown by some nonresponding patients.

The trial excluded patients who had a history of autoimmune disease or were on systemic immunosuppression. In every dose cohort, peripheral blood was drawn for TCR sequencing at baseline, cycle 4 day 1, and cycle 7 day 1. The samples were drawn from a first-in-human, open-label, multicenter phase I dose-escalation trial of ivuxolimab. Adults with locally advanced or metastatic head and neck squamous cell, hepatocellular, melanoma or renal cell carcinoma were enrolled in the trial. Before TCR sequencing, CD4+ and CD8+ T cells were separately sorted from peripheral blood. Genomic DNA was isolated from the sorted cells so that the TCRbeta CDR3 region could be sequenced. The immunoSEQ Assay was used for sequencing of TCRbeta CDR3 regions. Imported from immuneACCESS, the table was reduced by TCRdb to in-frame sequences with V and J called. These copies leave out some clones; in studies compared against another copy, an unresolved V gene accounts for under half, and the cause of the remainder is not known. The sample records 35,000 to 40,000 clones, around 92% of which are singletons. The top ten clones comprise roughly 9% of the sample.

CDR1 SGHTA and CDR2 FQGNSA were looked up in the germline V gene. V is pared back by 2 bases and J by 2 bases, with 12 bases lying between the germline termini. Its CDR3 holds 15 amino acids, cysteine through phenylalanine. Only the CDR3 region is kept as DNA, spanning 45 bases read in frame from base 1. Worth noting for this clone: No cognate antigen has been identified for it. Base quality data are lacking; no much larger clone is found one base away.

The TCR comes from an adult with an advanced solid tumor such as melanoma, head and neck, liver or kidney cancer. The sequencing here drew on CD4+ or CD8+ T cells sorted from blood, taken in a trial of the OX40 agonist ivuxolimab. The rearranged segments are TRBV7-2 and TRBJ1-2, with the D segment identity uncertain. CDR3 protein: CASSLTASANYGYTF. The DNA is TGTGCCAGCAGCTTAACGGCCTCAGCGAACTATGGCTACACCTTC. When the CDR3 is completed using the reference TRBV7-2 and TRBJ1-2 genes on either side, the full variable domain is GAGVSQSPSNKVTEKGKDVELRCDPISGHTALYWYRQSLGQGLEFLIYFQGNSAPDKSGLPSDRFSAERTGGSVSTLTIQRTQQEDSAVYLCASSLTASANYGYTFGSGTRLTVV.